This T cell receptor beta chain derives from a study of Graves' ophthalmopathy and Graves' hyperthyroidism. Amplification of TCR beta CDR3 regions used RNA transcripts. The first round was an RT-PCR with HTBI primers, and the second round was a multiplex PCR. From the multiplex PCR reads, TCRdb called clonotypes with MiXCR, one entry per CDR3 protein. Found here are about 170,000 distinct CDR3 sequences, over 35% of them singletons; the top ten hold roughly 5.2%. The table lists this clonotype with many counts. Per the germline V gene, CDR1 is MNHEY and CDR2 is SVGAGI. Trimming took off 7 bases at V and 8 bases at J, with 20 bases between the two ends. CDR3 length equals 14 residues.

This chain joins TRBV6-5 and TRBJ1-1, with D possibly being TRBD1 (5 bases). The TCR sequence derives from a woman aged 40 to 50 with Graves' ophthalmopathy. Sequenced material: peripheral blood. The CDR3 bases are TGTGCCAGCAACCCCGTCGGGGCCGATAAGGAAGCTTTCTTT. Translation gives CASNPVGADKEAFF.